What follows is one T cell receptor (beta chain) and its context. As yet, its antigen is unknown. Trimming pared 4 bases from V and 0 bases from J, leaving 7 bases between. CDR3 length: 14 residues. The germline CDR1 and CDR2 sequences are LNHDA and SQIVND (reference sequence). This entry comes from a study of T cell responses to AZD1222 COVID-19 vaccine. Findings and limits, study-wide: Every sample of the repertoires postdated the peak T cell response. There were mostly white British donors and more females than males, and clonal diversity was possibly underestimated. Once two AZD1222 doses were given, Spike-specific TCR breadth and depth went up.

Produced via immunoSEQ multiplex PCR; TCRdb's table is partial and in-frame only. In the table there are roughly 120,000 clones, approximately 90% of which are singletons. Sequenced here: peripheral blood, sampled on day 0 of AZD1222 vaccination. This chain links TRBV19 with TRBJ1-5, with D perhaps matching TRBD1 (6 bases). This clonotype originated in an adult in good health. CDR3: CASSTGASNQPQHF. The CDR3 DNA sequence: TGTGCCAGTAGTACAGGGGCTAGCAATCAGCCCCAGCATTTT.